The next 20 T cell receptor beta chains were all read from a single sample in a study of sequential checkpoint blockade in melanoma. Only in-frame clones appear in the TCRdb table, and some are missing; sequencing was by immunoSEQ multiplex PCR. Among some 20,000 clones listed, 80% to 90% were seen once. This sample's treatment: randomized to nivolumab then ipilimumab (arm A) or the reverse (arm B). This sample comprised CD8+ T cells sorted from blood (inferred from file names), obtained from a patient given nivolumab and ipilimumab in sequence. The receptor set was obtained from a human donor with melanoma.

This chain uses TRBV4-3 with TRBJ2-4; TRBD1 is a possible D gene (5 bases). Germline values: CDR1 LGHNA, CDR2 YSLEER. With 1 base removed from V and 4 bases from J, the gap between germline ends came to 8 bases. The CDR3 runs 14 residues. The CDR3 DNA reads as TGCGCCAGCAGCCAAGTTGCAGGGAAAAACATTCAGTACTTC. This gives the protein CASSQVAGKNIQYF.

The chain is built from TRBV7-9 and TRBJ1-1, with TRBD1 as a possible D gene (6 bases). The CDR3 has 15 amino acids. Trimming removed 5 bases from V and 4 bases from J, with 17 bases in between. Germline CDR1 reads SEHNR; CDR2 reads FQNEAQ (reference sequence). CDR3 in DNA: TGTGCCAGCAGCCCGAAGACAGGCTTGTTCACTGAAGCTTTCTTT. Translating gives CASSPKTGLFTEAFF. The full variable domain, in which reference TRBV7-9 and TRBJ1-1 provide the parts outside the CDR3, is DTGVSQNPRHKITKRGQNVTFRCDPISEHNRLYWYRQTLGQGPEFLTYFQNEAQLEKSRLLSDRFSAERPKGSFSTLEIQRTEQGDSAMYLCASSPKTGLFTEAFFGQGTRLTVV.

CDR3 sequence reads: CSAIGTGGDNYGYTF. In DNA form, the CDR3 reads TGCAGCGCCATTGGTACCGGAGGTGATAACTATGGCTACACCTTC. The genes are TRBV29-1 and TRBJ1-2; D call uncertain. The length of the CDR3 is 15 residues. Looked up from germline, CDR1 is SQVTM and CDR2 is ANQGSEA. Between the trimmed V and J ends, which lost 7 bases and 1 base, there was a span of 19 bases.

J is TRBJ1-4 and V is TRBV7-8; 9 bases align to TRBD1. The CDR3 runs 16 residues. V shed 1 base and J 8 bases; nucleotides not matched to a gene: 8. CDR1 is SGHVS, CDR2 FQNEAQ, per germline. CDR3 coding DNA: TGTGCCAGCAGCTTAGTAATAACAGGGGGCCGGGAAAAACTGTTTTTT. As protein: CASSLVITGGREKLFF.

The chain is built from TRBV28 and TRBJ1-1, with 7 nucleotides matching TRBD1. This CDR3 is built from 13 residues. Germline V CDR1 and CDR2: MDHEN, SYDVKM. V dropped 5 bases and J dropped 10; count of bases not matched to a gene: 10. The CDR3 DNA reads as TGTGCCAGCAGTCTCAGAAACCGACAGGGAGCTTTCTTT. Amino acid sequence: CASSLRNRQGAFF.

V gene TRBV2 combines with J gene TRBJ1-2; unclear D gene. The CDR3 runs 14 residues. Per germline, CDR1 SNHLY and CDR2 FYNNEI. Trimming shortened V by 3 bases and J by 0 bases, and 8 bases separated the two germline ends. This chain's CDR3 is CASSEIESNYGYTF. As DNA, the CDR3 is TGTGCCAGCAGTGAGATAGAGTCTAACTATGGCTACACCTTC.

A single count supports this clone. V and J are TRBV19 and TRBJ2-3, with TRBD1 matching 8 bases. Germline CDR1 reads LNHDA; CDR2 reads SQIVND (reference sequence). The CDR3 runs to 15 residues. J lost 2 bases, V lost 5 bases, and 6 bases had no gene match. Here the CDR3 reads CASSLRDRSTDTQYF. CDR3 DNA: TGTGCCAGTAGTCTCCGGGACAGGTCCACAGATACGCAGTATTTT.

The chain employs TRBV4-3 and TRBJ2-7, with D maybe TRBD1 (5 bases). The germline V gene has CDR1 LGHNA and CDR2 YSLEER. The CDR3 runs 14 residues. Trimming removed 6 bases at V and 3 bases at J, with 15 bases between. Here the CDR3 reads CASSDEAGYYEQYF. CDR3 nucleotide sequence: TGCGCCAGCAGTGATGAGGCAGGGTACTACGAGCAGTACTTC.

The chain employs TRBV7-8 and TRBJ2-2; 11 bases line up with TRBD2. This CDR3 comprises 16 residues. V lost 6 bases, J lost 1 base, and 4 bases stayed unmatched. CDR1 and CDR2 (germline): SGHVS, FQNEAQ. The CDR3 DNA sequence: TGTGCCAGCAGTCCCACTAGCGGGGGGAACACCGGGGAGCTGTTTTTT. Amino acid sequence: CASSPTSGGNTGELFF. Filled out from reference TRBV7-8 and TRBJ2-2, the complete variable domain reads GAGVSQSPRYKVAKRGQDVALRCDPISGHVSLFWYQQALGQGPEFLTYFQNEAQLDKSGLPSDRFFAERPEGSVSTLKIQRTQQEDSAVYLCASSPTSGGNTGELFFGEGSRLTVL.

The gene calls are TRBV27 and TRBJ2-1; 9 nucleotides line up with TRBD1. Germline values: CDR1 MNHEY, CDR2 SMNVEV (reference sequence). Trimming took 5 bases from V and 2 from J; bases not matched to a gene: 7. The CDR3 contains 16 residues. Here the CDR3 DNA reads TGTGCCAGCAGTCCCGGACAGGGGATACCCTACAATGAGCAGTTCTTC. This translates into CASSPGQGIPYNEQFF.

The CDR3 DNA follows: TGCAGCGTTGAGTGGTCTAGCGGGGCGTACAATGAGCAGTTCTTC. Encoded protein: CSVEWSSGAYNEQFF. This chain uses TRBV29-1 with TRBJ2-1; 9 nucleotides line up with TRBD2. CDR1 is SQVTM, CDR2 ANQGSEA, per germline. The V gene end was trimmed by 3 bases and the J gene end by 4 bases; junction bases not matched to a gene: 7. The CDR3 has 15 residues.

The chain uses TRBV4-3 and TRBJ2-3; D is ambiguous. Germline lookup yields CDR1 LGHNA and CDR2 YSLEER. CDR3 length: 14 amino acids. V was pared by 0 bases and J by 0 bases, with 4 bases between. This CDR3 reads CASSQDTSTDTQYF. As DNA, the CDR3 is TGCGCCAGCAGCCAAGATACTAGCACAGATACGCAGTATTTT.

In nucleotides, the CDR3 is TGTGCCAGCAGGCGAGAGACAGGGGCCATATACGAGCAGTACTTC. The encoded protein is CASRRETGAIYEQYF. This chain links TRBV6-5 with TRBJ2-7, with 8 nucleotides matching TRBD1. This CDR3 comprises 15 residues. V lost 6 bases and J lost 4; bases outside the gene matches: 11. Germline V gene lookup returns CDR1 MNHEY and CDR2 SVGAGI.

The chain employs TRBV7-2 and TRBJ1-5, with a weak D call TRBD1 (6 bases). The V gene lost 1 base and the J gene lost 5 bases, with 12 bases spanning the gap. CDR3 length: 15 residues. Germline CDR1 is SGHTA and CDR2 is FQGNSA. CDR3 sequence (DNA): TGTGCCAGCAGCTTAGGGCCAGGGGTTCATCAGCCCCAGCATTTT. This codes for CASSLGPGVHQPQHF.

This clone was counted between two and nine times. The J gene is TRBJ1-5, the V gene TRBV4-3; D gene uncertain. Trimming removed 0 bases from V and 0 bases from J, with 6 bases in between. CDR3 size: 15 residues. The germline CDR1 and CDR2 sequences are LGHNA and YSLEER. The CDR3 coding sequence is TGCGCCAGCAGCCAAGAACATCATAGCAATCAGCCCCAGCATTTT. This codes for CASSQEHHSNQPQHF.

The CDR3 nucleotides read TGTGCCAGCAGCTTAGACAGGGGCCACACCGGGGAGCTGTTTTTT. Residues: CASSLDRGHTGELFF. The chain links TRBV5-4 to TRBJ2-2; 8 positions match TRBD1. CDR1 is SGHNT, CDR2 YYREEE, per germline (reference sequence). V shed 2 bases, J shed 3 bases, and the junction held 3 bases outside the gene matches. The CDR3 extends over 15 amino acids.

In DNA form, the CDR3 reads TGTGCCAGCACTCGGACAGAGAATAATTCACCCCTCCACTTT. Translation gives CASTRTENNSPLHF. V gene TRBV7-9 combines with J gene TRBJ1-6, with D possibly TRBD1 on 6 matching bases. The CDR3 runs 14 residues. Trimming shortened V by 7 bases and J by 5 bases, and 12 bases separated the two germline ends. The germline CDR1 and CDR2 sequences are SEHNR and FQNEAQ (reference sequence).

The chain carries TRBV5-4 and TRBJ2-1; D unclear. The V and J ends lost 1 base and 8 bases respectively, with 7 bases between them. The CDR3 spans 12 residues. Per the germline V gene, CDR1 is SGHNT and CDR2 is YYREEE (reference sequence). CDR3 in DNA: TGTGCCAGCAGCTTGACGGCGGATGAGCAGTTCTTC. Translated, it gives CASSLTADEQFF.

The chain recombines TRBV9 with TRBJ1-1; tentative D call: TRBD1 (5 bases). The V end was cut by 0 bases, the J end by 4 bases, with 13 bases between. The CDR3 spans 15 residues. Germline CDR1 reads SGDLS; CDR2 reads YYNGEE. CDR3 sequence reads: CASSVVSRVTTEAFF. The DNA of the CDR3 is TGTGCCAGCAGCGTAGTTTCCAGGGTGACCACTGAAGCTTTCTTT. Looking up the rest from reference TRBV9 and TRBJ1-1 gives the full variable domain: DSGVTQTPKHLITATGQRVTLRCSPRSGDLSVYWYQQSLDQGLQFLIQYYNGEERAKGNILERFSAQQFPDLHSELNLSSLELGDSALYFCASSVVSRVTTEAFFGQGTRLTVV.

The V and J genes are TRBV5-1 and TRBJ1-5, with D perhaps TRBD1 (6 bases). The germline V gene encodes CDR1 SGHRS and CDR2 YFSETQ. The V and J ends lost 3 bases and 2 bases respectively, with 15 bases between them. This CDR3 has 16 amino acids. The CDR3 DNA reads as TGCGCCAGCAGCTACGAACAGGGTACTGGCAATCAGCCCCAGCATTTT. This translates into CASSYEQGTGNQPQHF.